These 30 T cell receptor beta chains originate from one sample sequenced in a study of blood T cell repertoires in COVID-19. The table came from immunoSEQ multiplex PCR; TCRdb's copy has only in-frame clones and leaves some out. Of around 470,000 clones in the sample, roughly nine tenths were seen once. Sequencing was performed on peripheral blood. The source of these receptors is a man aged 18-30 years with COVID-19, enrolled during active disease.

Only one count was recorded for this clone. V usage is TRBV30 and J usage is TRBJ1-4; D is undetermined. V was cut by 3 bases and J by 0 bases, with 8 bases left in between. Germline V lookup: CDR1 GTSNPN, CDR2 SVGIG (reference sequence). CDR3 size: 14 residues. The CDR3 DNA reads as TGTGCCTGGAGGGGCCTAACAACTAATGAAAAACTGTTTTTT. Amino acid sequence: CAWRGLTTNEKLFF.

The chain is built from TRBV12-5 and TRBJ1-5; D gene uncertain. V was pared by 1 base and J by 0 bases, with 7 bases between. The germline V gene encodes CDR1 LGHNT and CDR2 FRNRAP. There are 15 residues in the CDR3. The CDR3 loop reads CASGLGQSSNQPQHF. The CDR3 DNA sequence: TGTGCTAGTGGTTTGGGGCAGTCTAGCAATCAGCCCCAGCATTTT.

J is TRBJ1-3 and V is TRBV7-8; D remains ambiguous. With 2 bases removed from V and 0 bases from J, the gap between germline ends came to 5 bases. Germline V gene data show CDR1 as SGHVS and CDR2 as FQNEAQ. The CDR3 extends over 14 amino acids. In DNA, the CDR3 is TGTGCCAGCAGCTTACCGGGCTCTGGAAACACCATATATTTT. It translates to CASSLPGSGNTIYF.

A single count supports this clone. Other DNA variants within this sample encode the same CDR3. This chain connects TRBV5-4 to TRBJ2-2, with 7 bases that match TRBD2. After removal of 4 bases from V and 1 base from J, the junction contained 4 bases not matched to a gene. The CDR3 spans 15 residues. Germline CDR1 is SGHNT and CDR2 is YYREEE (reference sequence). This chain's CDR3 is CASSLPSGNTGELFF. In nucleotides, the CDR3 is TGTGCCAGCAGCCTCCCTAGCGGGAACACCGGGGAGCTGTTTTTT.

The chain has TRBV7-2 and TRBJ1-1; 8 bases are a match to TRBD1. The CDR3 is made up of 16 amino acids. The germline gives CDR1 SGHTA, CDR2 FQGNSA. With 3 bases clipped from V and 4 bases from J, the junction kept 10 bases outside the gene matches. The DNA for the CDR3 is TGTGCCAGCAGCTTTCCGCCGGGACAGGAATTCACTGAAGCTTTCTTT. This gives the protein CASSFPPGQEFTEAFF.

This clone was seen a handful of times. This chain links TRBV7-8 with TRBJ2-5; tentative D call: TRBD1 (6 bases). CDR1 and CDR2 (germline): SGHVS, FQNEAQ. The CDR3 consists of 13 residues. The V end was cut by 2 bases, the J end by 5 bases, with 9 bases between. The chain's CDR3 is CASSLTQGETQYF. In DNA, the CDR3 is TGTGCCAGCAGCTTAACTCAGGGGGAGACCCAGTACTTC. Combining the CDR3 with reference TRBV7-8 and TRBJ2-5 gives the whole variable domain GAGVSQSPRYKVAKRGQDVALRCDPISGHVSLFWYQQALGQGPEFLTYFQNEAQLDKSGLPSDRFFAERPEGSVSTLKIQRTQQEDSAVYLCASSLTQGETQYFGPGTRLLVL.

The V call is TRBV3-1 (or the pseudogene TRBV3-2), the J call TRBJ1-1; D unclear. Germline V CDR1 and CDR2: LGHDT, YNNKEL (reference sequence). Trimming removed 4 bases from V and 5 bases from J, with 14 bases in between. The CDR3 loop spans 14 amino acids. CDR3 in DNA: TGTGCCAGCAGCCGAGGCGGAGGGAGTACTGAAGCTTTCTTT. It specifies CASSRGGGSTEAFF.

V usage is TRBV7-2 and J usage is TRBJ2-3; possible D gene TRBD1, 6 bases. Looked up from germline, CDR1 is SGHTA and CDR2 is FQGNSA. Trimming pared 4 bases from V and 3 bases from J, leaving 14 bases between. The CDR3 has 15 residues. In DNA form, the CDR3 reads TGTGCCAGCAGCTACGGCAGGGGAAGAACAGATACGCAGTATTTT. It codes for CASSYGRGRTDTQYF.

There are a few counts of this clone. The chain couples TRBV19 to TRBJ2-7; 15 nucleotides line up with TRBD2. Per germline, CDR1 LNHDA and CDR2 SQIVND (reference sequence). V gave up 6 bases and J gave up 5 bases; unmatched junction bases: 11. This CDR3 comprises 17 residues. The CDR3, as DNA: TGTGCCAGTAGCACCTCGGGACTAGCGGGGGGAAACCACGAGCAGTACTTC. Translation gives CASSTSGLAGGNHEQYF.

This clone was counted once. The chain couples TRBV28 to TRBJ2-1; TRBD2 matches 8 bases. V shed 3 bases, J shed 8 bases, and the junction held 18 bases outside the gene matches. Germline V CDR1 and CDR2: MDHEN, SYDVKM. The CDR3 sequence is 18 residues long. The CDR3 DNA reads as TGTGCCAGCAGTTTCTTTAGCCGGTGGGGACTAGGTTTGGATGAGCAGTTCTTC. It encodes CASSFFSRWGLGLDEQFF.

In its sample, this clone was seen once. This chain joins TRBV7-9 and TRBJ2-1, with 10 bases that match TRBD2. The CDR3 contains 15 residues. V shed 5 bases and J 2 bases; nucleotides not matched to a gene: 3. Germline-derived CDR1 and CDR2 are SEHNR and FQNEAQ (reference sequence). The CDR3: CASSRLAGAYNEQFF. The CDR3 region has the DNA TGTGCCAGCAGCCGTCTAGCGGGGGCCTACAATGAGCAGTTCTTC.

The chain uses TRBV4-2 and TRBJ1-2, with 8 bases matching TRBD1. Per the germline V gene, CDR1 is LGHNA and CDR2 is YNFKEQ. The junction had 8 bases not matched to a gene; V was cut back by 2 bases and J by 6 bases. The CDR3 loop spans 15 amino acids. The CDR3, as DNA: TGTGCCAGCAGCCAATACTCCCGACAGGGGAATGGCTACACCTTC. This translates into CASSQYSRQGNGYTF.

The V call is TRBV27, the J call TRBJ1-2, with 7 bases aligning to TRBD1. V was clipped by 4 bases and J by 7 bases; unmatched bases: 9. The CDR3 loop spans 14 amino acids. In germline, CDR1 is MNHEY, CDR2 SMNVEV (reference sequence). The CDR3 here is CASSSIRQGGGYTF. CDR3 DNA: TGTGCCAGCAGTTCAATACGACAGGGCGGTGGCTACACCTTC.

This CDR3 reads CSVRGQGSEKLFF. CDR3 sequence (DNA): TGCAGCGTTCGAGGACAGGGAAGTGAAAAACTGTTTTTT. The rearrangement uses TRBV29-1 and TRBJ1-4; 8 bases match TRBD1. This CDR3 has 13 amino acids. V was clipped by 5 bases and J by 7 bases; unmatched bases: 6. CDR1 is SQVTM and CDR2 is ANQGSEA in the germline V gene. Filled out from reference TRBV29-1 and TRBJ1-4, the complete variable domain reads SAVISQKPSRDICQRGTSLTIQCQVDSQVTMMFWYRQQPGQSLTLIATANQGSEATYESGFVIDKFPISRPNLTFSTLTVSNMSPEDSSIYLCSVRGQGSEKLFFGSGTQLSVL.

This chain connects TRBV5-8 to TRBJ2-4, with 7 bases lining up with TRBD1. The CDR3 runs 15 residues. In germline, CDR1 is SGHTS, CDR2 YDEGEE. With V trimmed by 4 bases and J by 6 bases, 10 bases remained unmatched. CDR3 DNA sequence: TGTGCCAGCAGCATACCGACAGGGTCCCTAAACATTCAGTACTTC. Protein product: CASSIPTGSLNIQYF.

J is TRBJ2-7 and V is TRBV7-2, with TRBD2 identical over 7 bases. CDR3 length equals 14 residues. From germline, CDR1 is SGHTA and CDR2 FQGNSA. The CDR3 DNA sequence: TGTTCTCCCAACCGGGACTACCCGACCTACGAGCAGTACTTC. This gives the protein CSPNRDYPTYEQYF.

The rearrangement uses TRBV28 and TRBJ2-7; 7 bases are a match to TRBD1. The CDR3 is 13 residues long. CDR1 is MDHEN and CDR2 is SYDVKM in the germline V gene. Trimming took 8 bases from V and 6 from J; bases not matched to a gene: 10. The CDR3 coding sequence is TGTGCCAGCGGCCCGACAGGGCGGCGCGAGCAGTACTTC. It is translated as CASGPTGRREQYF.

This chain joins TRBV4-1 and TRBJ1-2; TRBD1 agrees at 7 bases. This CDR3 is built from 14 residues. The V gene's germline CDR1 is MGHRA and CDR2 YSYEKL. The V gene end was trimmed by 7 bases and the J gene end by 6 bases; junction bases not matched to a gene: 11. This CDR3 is CASTLSKGADGYTF. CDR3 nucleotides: TGCGCCAGCACCCTATCAAAGGGGGCCGATGGCTACACCTTC.

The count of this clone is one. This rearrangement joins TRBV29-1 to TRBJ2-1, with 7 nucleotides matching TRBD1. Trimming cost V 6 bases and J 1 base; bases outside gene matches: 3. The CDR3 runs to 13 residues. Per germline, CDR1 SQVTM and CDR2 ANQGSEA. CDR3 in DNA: TGCAGCGTACTGACAGGGTCCTACAATGAGCAGTTCTTC. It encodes CSVLTGSYNEQFF.

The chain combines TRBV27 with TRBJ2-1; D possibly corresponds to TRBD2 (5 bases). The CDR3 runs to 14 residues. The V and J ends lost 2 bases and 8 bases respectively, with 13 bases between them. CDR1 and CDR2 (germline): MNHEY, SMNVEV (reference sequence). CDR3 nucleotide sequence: TGTGCCAGCAGTTTAATTTCCGGGGTATATGAGCAGTTCTTC. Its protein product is CASSLISGVYEQFF.

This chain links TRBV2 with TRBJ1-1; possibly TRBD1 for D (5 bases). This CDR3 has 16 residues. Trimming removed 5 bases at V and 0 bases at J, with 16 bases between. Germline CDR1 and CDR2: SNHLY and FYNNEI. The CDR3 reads CASSYGAGYMNTEAFF. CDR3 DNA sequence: TGTGCCAGCAGTTACGGGGCGGGATACATGAACACTGAAGCTTTCTTT.

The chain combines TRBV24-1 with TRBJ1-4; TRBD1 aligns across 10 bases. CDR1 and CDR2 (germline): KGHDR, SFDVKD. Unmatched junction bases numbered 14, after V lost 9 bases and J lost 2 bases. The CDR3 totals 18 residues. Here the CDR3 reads CATSPGTGARPTNEKLFF. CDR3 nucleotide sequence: TGTGCCACCTCTCCCGGGACAGGGGCGCGCCCCACTAATGAAAAACTGTTTTTT.

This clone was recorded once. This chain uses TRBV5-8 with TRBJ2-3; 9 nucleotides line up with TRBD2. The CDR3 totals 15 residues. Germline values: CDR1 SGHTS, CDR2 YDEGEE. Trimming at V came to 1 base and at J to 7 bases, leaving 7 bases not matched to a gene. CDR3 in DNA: TGTGCCAGCAGCTTGTATAGCGGGAGAGGAAATACGCAGTATTTT. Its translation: CASSLYSGRGNTQYF.

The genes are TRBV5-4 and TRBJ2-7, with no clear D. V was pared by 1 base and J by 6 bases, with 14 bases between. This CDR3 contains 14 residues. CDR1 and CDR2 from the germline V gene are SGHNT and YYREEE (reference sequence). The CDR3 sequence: CASSLFLRSPEQYF. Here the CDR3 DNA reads TGTGCCAGCAGCTTGTTCCTTAGATCGCCCGAGCAGTACTTC. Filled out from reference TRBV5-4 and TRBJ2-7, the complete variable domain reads ETGVTQSPTHLIKTRGQQVTLRCSSQSGHNTVSWYQQALGQGPQFIFQYYREEENGRGNFPPRFSGLQFPNYSSELNVNALELDDSALYLCASSLFLRSPEQYFGPGTRLTVT.

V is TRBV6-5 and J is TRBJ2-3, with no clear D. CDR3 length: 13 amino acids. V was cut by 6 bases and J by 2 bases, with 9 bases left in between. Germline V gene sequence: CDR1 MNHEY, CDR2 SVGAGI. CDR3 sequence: CASRVTPTDTQYF. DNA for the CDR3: TGTGCCAGCAGGGTCACTCCCACAGATACGCAGTATTTT.

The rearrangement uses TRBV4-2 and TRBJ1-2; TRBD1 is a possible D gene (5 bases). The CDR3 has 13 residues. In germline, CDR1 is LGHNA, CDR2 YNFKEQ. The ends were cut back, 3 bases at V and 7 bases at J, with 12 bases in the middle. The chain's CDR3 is CASSQTGGSGYTF. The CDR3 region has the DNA TGTGCCAGCAGCCAGACCGGGGGAAGTGGCTACACCTTC.

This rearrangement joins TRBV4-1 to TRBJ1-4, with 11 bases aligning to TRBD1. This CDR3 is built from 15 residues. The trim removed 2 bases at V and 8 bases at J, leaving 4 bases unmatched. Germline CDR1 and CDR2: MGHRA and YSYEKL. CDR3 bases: TGCGCCAGCAGCCAACCCGGACAGGGGGCAGAAAAACTGTTTTTT. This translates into CASSQPGQGAEKLFF.

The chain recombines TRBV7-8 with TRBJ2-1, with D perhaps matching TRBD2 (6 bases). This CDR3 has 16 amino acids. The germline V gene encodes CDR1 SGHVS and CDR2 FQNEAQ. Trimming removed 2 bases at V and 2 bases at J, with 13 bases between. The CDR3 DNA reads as TGTGCCAGCAGCTTAATGGCGGGGCTGACCTACAATGAGCAGTTCTTC. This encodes CASSLMAGLTYNEQFF.

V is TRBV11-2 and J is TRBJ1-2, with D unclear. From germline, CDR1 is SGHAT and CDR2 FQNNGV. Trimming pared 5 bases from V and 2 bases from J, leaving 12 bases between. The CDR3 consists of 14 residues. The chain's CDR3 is CASSPHPRNYGYTF. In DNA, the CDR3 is TGTGCCAGCAGCCCCCATCCACGGAACTATGGCTACACCTTC.

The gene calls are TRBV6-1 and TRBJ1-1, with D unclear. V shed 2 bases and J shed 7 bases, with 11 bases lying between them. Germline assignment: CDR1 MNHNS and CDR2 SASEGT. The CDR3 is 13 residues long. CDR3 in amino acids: CASSELHSIEAFF. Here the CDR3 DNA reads TGTGCCAGCAGTGAACTTCACAGTATTGAAGCTTTCTTT.